This T cell receptor (beta chain) was documented in a study of breast tumors, draining lymph nodes, adjacent tissues. This CDR3 comprises 14 residues. Unmatched junction bases numbered 6, after V lost 2 bases and J lost 5 bases. Germline assignment: CDR1 DFQATT and CDR2 SNEGSKA (reference sequence). This clonotype has ten or more counts. As yet, its antigen is unknown. From the multiplex PCR reads, TCRdb called clonotypes with MiXCR, one entry per CDR3 protein. The sample carries around 150,000 distinct CDR3 sequences, around 22% recorded once. The lymph nodes were axillary draining lymph nodes from breast cancer patients. Points from the study as a whole: Tumor T cell lymph node origin was a supported hypothesis, not proven. Compared with lymph nodes, tumors were less diverse; compared with nontumor tissue, more. Findings are consistent with lymph node origin and intratumoral expansion of most tumor T cells. Compared with basal-like, luminal-like tumors shared significantly more repertoire with nontumor tissue.

J is TRBJ2-7 and V is TRBV20-1, with 10 bases lining up with TRBD2. This sequence was found in a female donor with breast cancer. Some clones in this sample may be carry-over from other donors' samples. The sample was axillary lymph node tissue. The CDR3, as DNA: TGCAGTGCTAGACCTAGCGGGAGTGCCAACGAGCAGTACTTC. Translated: CSARPSGSANEQYF.